Listed below are T cell receptor beta chains from one sample, sequenced in a study of T cell responses to AZD1222 COVID-19 vaccine. Assay: immunoSEQ multiplex PCR; the TCRdb copy retains only in-frame clones and omits some. The table shows under 95,000 clones, with approximately 87% occurring only once. This material consisted of peripheral blood, taken 28 days after the second AZD1222 dose. The receptors were sampled from an adult who received the AZD1222 COVID-19 vaccine. The CDR3 runs from the conserved cysteine through the conserved F or W. The D gene is left open where the match is weak. Only part of the rows carry a size: once, few, many, or a class if the clone is expanded.

d_gene	abundance	j_gene	v_gene	CDR3aa	CDR3nt
TRBD1	NA	TRBJ2-7	TRBV5-4	CASSPSRDRDEQYF	TGTGCCAGCAGCCCGTCCCGGGACAGGGACGAGCAGTACTTC
NA	few	TRBJ1-2	TRBV4-3	CASSQDHRRQLDYGYTF	TGCGCCAGCAGCCAAGATCACAGGAGACAACTGGACTATGGCTACACCTTC
NA	NA	TRBJ1-2	TRBV13	CASSQGRRRLYGYTF	TGTGCCAGCAGCCAGGGCAGACGCCGGCTCTATGGCTACACCTTC
TRBD2	NA	TRBJ2-3	TRBV5-1	CASSLGLAGGYTDTQYF	TGCGCCAGCAGCCTCGGGCTAGCGGGGGGTTACACAGATACGCAGTATTTT
NA	NA	TRBJ2-4	TRBV7-2	CASSLGAAGALAKNIQYF	TGTGCCAGCAGCTTAGGGGCGGCGGGGGCTCTAGCCAAAAACATTCAGTACTTC
TRBD1	NA	TRBJ2-7	TRBV6-2/TRBV6-3	CASSYLSPGQGFHEQYF	TGTGCCAGCAGTTACCTATCTCCGGGACAGGGCTTCCACGAGCAGTACTTC
NA	NA	TRBJ2-5	TRBV7-8	CASSLDRGQPQETQYF	TGTGCCAGCAGCTTAGACCGAGGACAGCCGCAAGAGACCCAGTACTTC
NA	NA	TRBJ1-1	TRBV6-5	CASSYWGNTEAFF	TGTGCCAGCAGTTACTGGGGGAACACTGAAGCTTTCTTT
NA	NA	TRBJ1-2	TRBV6-5	CASSPVGNDGYTF	TGTGCCAGCAGTCCTGTGGGCAACGATGGCTACACCTTC
NA	NA	TRBJ1-1	TRBV5-6	CASSLGGRSGDTEAFF	TGTGCCAGCAGCTTAGGGGGGCGTTCGGGGGACACTGAAGCTTTCTTT
TRBD1	NA	TRBJ1-5	TRBV4-1	CASSPTGQGLQPQHF	TGCGCCAGCAGCCCGACGGGACAGGGGTTACAGCCCCAGCATTTT
NA	NA	TRBJ2-7	TRBV28	CASSPTVVYEQYF	TGTGCCAGCAGCCCGACCGTGGTCTACGAGCAGTACTTC
NA	NA	TRBJ1-6	TRBV30	CASGTSGSPLHF	TGTGCCTCAGGGACGTCGGGTTCACCCCTCCACTTT
TRBD1	NA	TRBJ1-2	TRBV12-3/TRBV12-4	CASSPGQGGGYTF	TGTGCCAGCAGCCCCGGACAGGGTGGTGGCTACACCTTC
TRBD1	NA	TRBJ2-5	TRBV5-4	CASSPQGAQETQYF	TGTGCCAGCAGCCCACAGGGGGCCCAAGAGACCCAGTACTTC
NA	NA	TRBJ1-5	TRBV19	CASTQGVSSNQPQHF	TGTGCCAGTACTCAGGGTGTGAGTAGCAATCAGCCCCAGCATTTT
TRBD1	NA	TRBJ1-5	TRBV28	CASSLDRGQPQHF	TGTGCCAGCAGTTTAGACAGGGGCCAGCCCCAGCATTTT
TRBD1	NA	TRBJ1-2	TRBV7-6	CASSLRTGQDYGYTF	TGTGCCAGCAGCCTTCGGACAGGGCAAGACTATGGCTACACCTTC
TRBD1	NA	TRBJ1-2	TRBV29-1	CSVGPGTGVDYGYTF	TGCAGCGTGGGCCCCGGGACAGGGGTGGACTATGGCTACACCTTC
NA	NA	TRBJ1-4	TRBV6-5	CASGPRTSTNEKLFF	TGTGCCAGCGGACCGAGGACCTCAACTAATGAAAAACTGTTTTTT
NA	NA	TRBJ2-1	TRBV24-1	CATSDLNSYNEQFF	TGTGCCACCAGTGATTTGAACAGCTACAATGAGCAGTTCTTC
NA	NA	TRBJ1-1	TRBV7-6	CASSLFASSENTEAFF	TGTGCCAGCAGCTTATTTGCGAGTTCAGAGAACACTGAAGCTTTCTTT
NA	NA	TRBJ2-3	TRBV5-1	CASSLLRDTQYF	TGCGCCAGCAGCCTCCTACGGGATACGCAGTATTTT
TRBD2	NA	TRBJ2-5	TRBV5-1	CASSLGAGEETQYF	TGCGCCAGCAGCTTGGGAGCGGGGGAAGAGACCCAGTACTTC
NA	NA	TRBJ1-5	TRBV7-4	CASSRPRGARQPQHF	TGTGCCAGCAGCCGGCCGCGGGGGGCCCGTCAGCCCCAGCATTTT
TRBD2	NA	TRBJ2-2	TRBV2	CASRERGLNTGELFF	TGTGCCAGCAGAGAGCGGGGCTTAAACACCGGGGAGCTGTTTTTT
NA	once	TRBJ1-3	TRBV7-9	CASSVFRDSGNTIYF	TGTGCCAGCAGCGTATTCAGGGACTCTGGAAACACCATATATTTT